A single sample gave rise to the 13 T cell receptor beta chains below, sequenced in a study of T cell responses to AZD1222 COVID-19 vaccine. The data were produced by immunoSEQ multiplex PCR, yet TCRdb's version contains in-frame clones alone and is incomplete. The sample gives some 140,000 clones, 70% to 90% of which show up once; under 2% is in the top ten. Specimen: peripheral blood, collected on day 0 of AZD1222 vaccination. The receptors originated from an adult in good health.

This sequence joins TRBV30 and TRBJ1-5, with D uncertain. CDR3 size: 15 residues. Per germline, CDR1 GTSNPN and CDR2 SVGIG (reference sequence). Trimming stripped 3 bases from V and 2 bases from J, with 14 bases between. The CDR3 DNA reads as TGTGCCTGGAGCTGGGCCCCCGGAGGCAATCAGCCCCAGCATTTT. It encodes CAWSWAPGGNQPQHF.

The rearrangement uses TRBV2 and TRBJ2-5; 8 nucleotides agree with TRBD1. This CDR3 is built from 14 residues. V lost 8 bases and J lost 2; bases outside the gene matches: 7. Germline CDR1 reads SNHLY; CDR2 reads FYNNEI. The CDR3 DNA reads TGTGCCAGCGGAGAGACAGGGGTACAAGAGACCCAGTACTTC. As protein: CASGETGVQETQYF.

V is TRBV19 and J is TRBJ2-3; D is undetermined. This CDR3 comprises 14 residues. V was pared by 7 bases and J by 0 bases, with 11 bases between. Germline V lookup: CDR1 LNHDA, CDR2 SQIVND (reference sequence). The CDR3 loop reads CASKDGSSTDTQYF. CDR3 DNA: TGTGCCAGTAAGGACGGTTCTAGCACAGATACGCAGTATTTT.

The chain employs TRBV6-2 or TRBV6-3 and TRBJ1-1; the D is unclear. The CDR3 is 14 residues long. V was shortened by 2 bases and J by 2 bases, with 9 bases between the two germline ends. CDR1 is MNHEY, CDR2 SVGEGT, per germline. The CDR3 DNA is TGTGCCAGCAGTTACAACCGGATAAACACTGAAGCTTTCTTT. This encodes CASSYNRINTEAFF.

The table lists this clone with a count of one. The chain joins TRBV27 to TRBJ1-5; D possibly corresponds to TRBD1 (6 bases). CDR1 and CDR2 (germline): MNHEY, SMNVEV (reference sequence). V lost 3 bases, J lost 9 bases, and 15 bases lay in between. This CDR3 is built from 14 residues. The CDR3 sequence is CASSLGGLPRPQHF. The CDR3 DNA sequence: TGTGCCAGCAGTTTGGGGGGGCTGCCACGGCCCCAGCATTTT.

The chain uses TRBV28 and TRBJ1-3; D perhaps matches TRBD1 (6 bases). Trimming shortened V by 6 bases and J by 2 bases, and 14 bases separated the two germline ends. Germline V lookup: CDR1 MDHEN, CDR2 SYDVKM. CDR3 size: 15 residues. CDR3 in amino acids: CASRPQGVAGNTIYF. Here the CDR3 DNA reads TGTGCCAGCAGACCACAGGGAGTCGCTGGAAACACCATATATTTT. The full variable domain, in which reference TRBV28 and TRBJ1-3 provide the parts outside the CDR3, is DVKVTQSSRYLVKRTGEKVFLECVQDMDHENMFWYRQDPGLGLRLIYFSYDVKMKEKGDIPEGYSVSREKKERFSLILESASTNQTSMYLCASRPQGVAGNTIYFGEGSWLTVV.

The chain recombines TRBV4-1 with TRBJ1-2, with a tentative D call TRBD1 (5 bases). Germline V CDR1 and CDR2: MGHRA, YSYEKL. Trimming removed 0 bases at V and 0 bases at J, with 11 bases between. The CDR3 is made up of 16 amino acids. CDR3 region: CASSQEAGVTNYGYTF. The CDR3 DNA follows: TGCGCCAGCAGCCAAGAGGCGGGGGTAACTAACTATGGCTACACCTTC.

This chain uses TRBV3-1 (or the pseudogene TRBV3-2) with TRBJ1-3; possibly TRBD1 for D (5 bases). This CDR3 has 19 residues. Trimming took 0 bases from V and 0 from J, leaving 18 bases between them. The germline V gene encodes CDR1 LGHDT and CDR2 YNNKEL (reference sequence). The CDR3 sequence: CASSQDLVGVGSSGNTIYF. DNA for the CDR3: TGTGCCAGCAGCCAAGATTTGGTGGGGGTAGGAAGCTCTGGAAACACCATATATTTT.

The chain combines TRBV6-5 with TRBJ1-5, with a weak D call TRBD1 (5 bases). Germline V CDR1 and CDR2: MNHEY, SVGAGI. Trimming took 6 bases from V and 4 from J, leaving 10 bases between them. The CDR3 consists of 13 residues. The CDR3 region is CASREGQNQPQHF. The CDR3 DNA reads TGTGCCAGCAGGGAGGGGCAGAATCAGCCCCAGCATTTT.

The V and J genes are TRBV4-1 and TRBJ1-2; 7 bases match TRBD1. Germline V CDR1 and CDR2: MGHRA, YSYEKL. Trimming removed 1 base from V and 5 bases from J; junction bases left unmatched: 4. The CDR3 length is 14 residues. CDR3 nucleotide sequence: TGCGCCAGCAGCCAAGGTGCACAGGGGTATGGCTACACCTTC. Protein product: CASSQGAQGYGYTF.

Only a few counts were recorded for this clone. The chain recombines TRBV10-3 with TRBJ2-1, with 8 bases matching TRBD2. Germline trimming cut 11 bases from V and 3 bases from J; bases unmatched to any gene: 15. The V gene's germline CDR1 is ENHRY and CDR2 SYGVKD. This CDR3 has 16 amino acids. The CDR3: CASGGGSGNNYNEQFF. The CDR3 nucleotides read TGTGCCTCCGGCGGGGGTAGCGGGAATAACTACAATGAGCAGTTCTTC.

This chain uses TRBV30 with TRBJ2-1; 12 nucleotides align to TRBD2. There are 14 residues in the CDR3. Germline CDR1 and CDR2: GTSNPN and SVGIG (reference sequence). With V trimmed by 3 bases and J by 15 bases, 12 bases remained unmatched. CDR3 sequence reads: CAWRPGLAGPEWFF. Here the CDR3 DNA reads TGTGCCTGGAGGCCGGGACTAGCGGGTCCCGAGTGGTTCTTC.

The J gene is TRBJ1-1, the V gene TRBV7-9; D gene uncertain. V lost 3 bases and J lost 1, with 6 bases in between. The germline V gene has CDR1 SEHNR and CDR2 FQNEAQ (reference sequence). The CDR3 is 13 amino acids. The CDR3 nucleotides read TGTGCCAGCAGCTTCACCCAGAACACTGAAGCTTTCTTT. Residues: CASSFTQNTEAFF.